This is a list of T cell receptor beta chains from one sample in a study of shared clonotypes between healthy human individuals. Clones were sequenced by immunoSEQ multiplex PCR, and TCRdb holds only the in-frame ones, with some missing. The sample lists some 2,500,000 clones; just under 95% were seen once. Material for sequencing was naive CD4+ T cells from PBMCs. The receptors shown here come from a young man in good health. Some clones in this sample may be carry-over from other donors' samples. The CDR3 runs from the conserved cysteine through the conserved F or W. Fields, in order: D gene, J gene, V gene, clone size, CDR3 DNA, CDR3 protein. D genes are given only for firm matches. Part of the rows lack a size; the others show once, few, many or a class for expanded clones.

. TRBJ2-5 TRBV5-4 . TGTGCCAGCAGCTTCATCGGGAAGCAGGAGACCCAGTACTTC CASSFIGKQETQYF
. TRBJ2-5 TRBV29-1 . TGCAGCGCCGGTGCTGCCCAAGAGACCCAGTACTTC CSAGAAQETQYF
TRBD1 TRBJ1-5 TRBV2 . TGTGCCAGCTGCTGGGACAGCTACCAGCCCCAGCATTTT CASCWDSYQPQHF
. TRBJ2-2 TRBV5-5 . TGTGCCAGCAGCCCACGGGACCTGAACACCGGGGAGCTGTTTTTT CASSPRDLNTGELFF
. TRBJ1-2 TRBV6-6 . TGTGCCAGCAGTTACTCCGGGGGCTATGGCTACACCTTC CASSYSGGYGYTF
TRBD1 TRBJ2-1 TRBV29-1 . TGCAGCGCCCCAAAGGACAGGGGGACCTACAATGAGCAGTTCTTC CSAPKDRGTYNEQFF
. TRBJ2-2 TRBV28 . TGTGCCAGCAGTACCATAACGGTCGAAACCGGGGAGCTGTTTTTT CASSTITVETGELFF
TRBD1 TRBJ2-7 TRBV11-2 . TGTGCCAGCAGCTTAAATCGGGACAGCTACGAGCAGTACTTC CASSLNRDSYEQYF
. TRBJ2-3 TRBV5-1 . TGCGCCAGCAGCTTGGAATGGGGCTCAGATACGCAGTATTTT CASSLEWGSDTQYF
TRBD1 TRBJ1-1 TRBV9 once TGTGCCAGCAGTTTAAAGTCGGGACAGGGATCGCAGAACACTGAAGCTTTCTTT CASSLKSGQGSQNTEAFF
. TRBJ2-3 TRBV7-3 . TGTGCCAGCAGCTCACGACAAGTGGCTACGCAGTATTTT CASSSRQVATQYF
. TRBJ1-3 TRBV29-1 once TGCAGCGCCACGGTGGACCTGGGGAACACCATATATTTT CSATVDLGNTIYF
. TRBJ1-2 TRBV7-9 . TGTGCCAGCAGCTTGGAGGGGACCTATGGATATGGCTACACCTTC CASSLEGTYGYGYTF
. TRBJ2-3 TRBV12-2 . TGTGCAAGTCGCTTAGTATCGAGACAGGGGGGACCAGATACGCAGTATTTT CASRLVSRQGGPDTQYF
TRBD2 TRBJ2-7 TRBV5-1 . TGCGCCAGCAGTAGGGGACTACCACCCTACGAGCAGTACTTC CASSRGLPPYEQYF
. TRBJ1-2 TRBV5-6 . TGTGCCAGCACCGTCTCCCAGGGGAACAACTATGGCTACACCTTC CASTVSQGNNYGYTF
. TRBJ1-4 TRBV18 . TGTGCCAGCTCACCCAGAGAGGGGCTTGGTGAAAAACTGTTTTTT CASSPREGLGEKLFF
TRBD1 TRBJ1-2 TRBV7-9 . TGTGCCAGCAGCTCAGGGGGTAATGGCTACACCTTC CASSSGGNGYTF
TRBD2 TRBJ2-1 TRBV6-6 once TGTGCCAGCAGGCACCTAGCGGGAGGCCCTAATGAGCAGTTCTTC CASRHLAGGPNEQFF
TRBD2 TRBJ2-3 TRBV5-1 . TGCGCCAGCAGCTCGGGACTAGCCACAGATACGCAGTATTTT CASSSGLATDTQYF
TRBD1 TRBJ2-2 TRBV7-3 . TGTGCCAGCAGACAGGGGTCCACCGGGGAGCTGTTTTTT CASRQGSTGELFF
. TRBJ1-3 TRBV28 . TGTGCCAGCAAGGAGGGGAAGTACTCTGGAAACACCATATATTTT CASKEGKYSGNTIYF
. TRBJ2-5 TRBV6-6 . TGTGCCACCACGAGGGCGGAGACCCAGTACTTC CATTRAETQYF
. TRBJ2-1 TRBV28 . TGTGCCAGCAGCCCGCAAATACAGGGCGATGAGCAGTTCTTC CASSPQIQGDEQFF
. TRBJ2-7 TRBV15 . TGTGCCACCAGCAGAGATCTTTTAGTCCACGAGCAGTACTTC CATSRDLLVHEQYF
. TRBJ2-3 TRBV12-2 . TGTGCAAGTCGCCTACGAATACTAGCGGGAGTGTGCACAGATACGCAGTATTTT CASRLRILAGVCTDTQYF
. TRBJ2-1 TRBV18 . TGTGCCAGCTCTCCTCAGTCACAGGGAAATGAGCAGTTCTTC CASSPQSQGNEQFF
TRBD1 TRBJ1-1 TRBV7-9 . TGTGCCAGCAGCCTCCGACAGGGGGGCACTGAAGCTTTCTTT CASSLRQGGTEAFF
TRBD1 TRBJ2-7 TRBV28 . TGTGCCAGCAGTTTCCCGGGACAGGGAAACGACGAGCAGTACTTC CASSFPGQGNDEQYF
. TRBJ2-3 TRBV7-2 . TGTGCCAGCAGCCAAGACCGCACAGATACGCAGTATTTT CASSQDRTDTQYF
. TRBJ2-3 TRBV7-6 . TGTGCCAGCAGCTTAGGGCAGACAGGCACAGATACGCAGTATTTT CASSLGQTGTDTQYF
. TRBJ2-7 TRBV7-9 . TGTGCCAGCAGCTTAGGGATATCCTTCCCCTTGGAGCAGTACTTC CASSLGISFPLEQYF
. TRBJ2-7 TRBV30 . TGTGCCTGGAGTCTCCGGGACTGGCGAGCCTACGAGCAGTACTTC CAWSLRDWRAYEQYF
. TRBJ2-7 TRBV6-6 . TGTGCCAGCAGTTACCCGGACGGATCCTACGAGCAGTACTTC CASSYPDGSYEQYF
. TRBJ2-3 TRBV30 . TGTGCCTGGAATCTCGGCACAGATACGCAGTATTTT CAWNLGTDTQYF
. TRBJ2-4 TRBV28 . TGTGCCAGCAGTACTCAAGGGAATTACTTAGCCAAAAACATTCAGTACTTC CASSTQGNYLAKNIQYF
TRBD2 TRBJ2-1 TRBV6-6 once TGTGCCAGCACTCTCCTAGCGGGAGTCTACAATGAGCAGTTCTTC CASTLLAGVYNEQFF
TRBD2 TRBJ2-1 TRBV9 . TGTGCCAGCAGCGTAGATACAGGGACTAGCGGAAACAATGAGCAGTTCTTC CASSVDTGTSGNNEQFF
. TRBJ2-2 TRBV9 . TGTGCCAGCAGCGTAGTATCCGACGGGAGAGGATCCGGGGAGCTGTTTTTT CASSVVSDGRGSGELFF
. TRBJ2-5 TRBV18 . TGTGCCAGCTCACGCGCAGGGGACCGGAAGACCCAGTACTTC CASSRAGDRKTQYF
TRBD1 TRBJ1-4 TRBV29-1 few TGCAGCGTGAAGGGACAGGAAAAACTGTTTTTT CSVKGQEKLFF
TRBD1 TRBJ2-6 TRBV28 . TGTGCCAGCAGGCGACAGGGGTACGGGGCCAACGTCCTGACTTTC CASRRQGYGANVLTF
TRBD2 TRBJ2-1 TRBV5-1 . TGCGCCAGCAGCTCGGGAGGGGGATTTGAGCAGTTCTTC CASSSGGGFEQFF
. TRBJ2-1 TRBV6-6 . TGTGCCAGCAGTACCGGGACTCTTACCTACAATGAGCAGTTCTTC CASSTGTLTYNEQFF
. TRBJ2-7 TRBV18 . TGTGCCAGCTCACCATTGCTAGAGAAGCACTACGAGCAGTACTTC CASSPLLEKHYEQYF
TRBD2 TRBJ2-7 TRBV19 . TGTGCCAGTAGTCCAGGACTAGCGGGATACGAGCAGTACTTC CASSPGLAGYEQYF
. TRBJ1-2 TRBV28 . TGTGCCAGCAGTTACCGCTGGATACAGGTCCTCGGGTATGGCTACACCTTC CASSYRWIQVLGYGYTF
TRBD2 TRBJ2-2 TRBV9 . TGTGCCAGCAGCCAATTATCAGCGGGGGCGAACACCGGGGAGCTGTTTTTT CASSQLSAGANTGELFF
. TRBJ1-1 TRBV10-3 few TGTGCCATCATGGGGGACCGGACGAACACTGAAGCTTTCTTT CAIMGDRTNTEAFF
. TRBJ2-7 TRBV6-6 . TGTGCCAGCAGTTATGCTTCGGGCGTAGCCTACGAGCAGTACTTC CASSYASGVAYEQYF
TRBD1 TRBJ1-5 TRBV19 . TGTGCCACCTCCGGGGGGGAAAGAGGGTACAGGGGGTCGAATCAGCCCCAGCATTTT CATSGGERGYRGSNQPQHF
TRBD2 TRBJ2-1 TRBV7-2 once TGTGCCAGCAGCTTGATAGCGGGAGGGCCCTCTGGGCAGTTCTTC CASSLIAGGPSGQFF
TRBD1 TRBJ2-7 TRBV4-1 . TGCGCCAGCAGCCCCCTAAGGACAGGGCCCTACGAGCAGTACTTC CASSPLRTGPYEQYF